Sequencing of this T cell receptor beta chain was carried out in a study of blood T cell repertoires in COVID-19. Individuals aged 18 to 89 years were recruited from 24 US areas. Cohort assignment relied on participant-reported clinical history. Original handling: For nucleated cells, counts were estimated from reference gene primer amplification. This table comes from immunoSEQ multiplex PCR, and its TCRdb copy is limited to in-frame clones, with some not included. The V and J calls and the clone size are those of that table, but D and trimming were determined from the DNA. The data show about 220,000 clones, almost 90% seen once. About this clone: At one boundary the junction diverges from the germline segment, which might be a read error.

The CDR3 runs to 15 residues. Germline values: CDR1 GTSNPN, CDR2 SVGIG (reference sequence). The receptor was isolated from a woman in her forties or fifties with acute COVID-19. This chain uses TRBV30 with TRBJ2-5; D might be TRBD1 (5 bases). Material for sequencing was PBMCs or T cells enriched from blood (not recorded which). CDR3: CAWSVVVGAGRPSDF. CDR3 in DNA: TGTGCCTGGAGTGTAGTTGTAGGGGCAGGCCGACCTTCGGACTTC.